This note documents a single T cell receptor beta chain sequence. The sample comes from a study of monozygotic twins with inflammatory bowel disease. The CDR3 length is 15 residues. In germline, CDR1 is LGHNA, CDR2 YNFKEQ. Reanalyzing the 5' RACE reads, TCRdb keeps one entry per CDR3 protein, without DNA. The repertoire table contains some 100,000 distinct CDR3 sequences. This clonotype originated in a human donor with ulcerative colitis or Crohn's disease, or a healthy co-twin of an affected twin (not recorded which). V is TRBV4-2 and J is TRBJ2-7; without DNA, the TCRdb call of TRBD1 cannot be checked. Sequenced: blood. The CDR3 spells CASSQDNRATYEQYF.